A selection of T cell receptor beta chains follows, all from one sample in a study of blood T cell repertoires in COVID-19. Assay used: immunoSEQ multiplex PCR; TCRdb lists only in-frame clones, some missing. The sample has approximately 300,000 clones; about 85% are singletons. The specimen was PBMCs or T cells enriched from blood (not recorded which). These receptors all come from a woman in her 30s who had been exposed to COVID-19. The CDR3 runs from the conserved cysteine through the conserved F or W. A D gene is named only where the DNA matches it firmly. The size field is filled for only some rows; it gives once, few, many or a size class.

>TRBV18|NA|TRBD2|TRBJ2-7
CASSPGLAGVQEQYF
TGTGCCAGCTCACCGGGACTAGCGGGAGTGCAGGAGCAGTACTTC
>TRBV5-5|once|NA|TRBJ2-7
CASSPNTFNIYEQYF
TGTGCCAGCAGCCCCAACACCTTCAACATATACGAGCAGTACTTC
>TRBV25-1|few|NA|TRBJ1-2
CASQTGNYGYTF
TGTGCCAGTCAAACGGGGAACTATGGCTACACCTTC
>TRBV19|NA|TRBD1|TRBJ1-2
CASTLDRLEGYTF
TGTGCCAGTACGTTGGACAGGCTAGAAGGCTACACCTTC
>TRBV28|NA|NA|TRBJ2-5
CVSQRAQSGETQYF
TGTGTCTCTCAACGTGCCCAAAGCGGTGAGACCCAGTACTTC
>TRBV21-1|once|NA|TRBJ1-2
CASSMPGTGADGYTF
TGTGCCAGCAGCATGCCCGGGACAGGGGCGGATGGCTACACCTTC
>TRBV28|NA|NA|TRBJ1-2
CASTDYYGYTF
TGTGCCAGCACCGACTATTATGGCTACACCTTC
>TRBV10-2|NA|NA|TRBJ2-2
CASQDRNTGELFF
TGCGCCTCTCAGGACAGAAACACCGGGGAGCTGTTTTTT
>TRBV5-1|NA|TRBD1|TRBJ1-5
CASSYGTGTGGDQPQHF
TGCGCCAGCAGCTATGGGACCGGGACAGGGGGCGATCAGCCCCAGCATTTT
>TRBV6-5|NA|NA|TRBJ1-2
CASSYAGAYGYTF
TGTGCCAGCAGTTACGCAGGGGCCTATGGCTACACCTTC
>TRBV7-9|NA|TRBD1|TRBJ1-5
CASTGGPLGQGAEQPQHF
TGTGCCAGCACCGGAGGCCCCTTGGGACAGGGGGCCGAACAGCCCCAGCATTTT